Shown below are 23 T cell receptor beta chains from a single sample sequenced in a study of Graves' ophthalmopathy and Graves' hyperthyroidism. From RNA, the CDR3 regions of TCR beta chains were amplified and sequenced. Second-round multiplex PCR came after a first-round RT-PCR that employed HTBI primers. One entry per CDR3 protein results from TCRdb running MiXCR on the multiplex PCR reads. The sample records about 700,000 distinct CDR3 sequences, under 50% being singletons. The sequenced sample consisted of peripheral blood. These receptors were taken from an adult man with Graves' ophthalmopathy.

This clonotype was counted a few times. The V gene is TRBV6-1, the J gene TRBJ2-7; no clear D gene. Germline-derived CDR1 and CDR2 are MNHNS and SASEGT. Deletions cut 6 bases from V and 3 bases from J, with 9 bases between. This CDR3 is built from 12 residues. The CDR3: CASSHSVYEQYF. CDR3 nucleotide sequence: TGTGCCAGCAGCCACAGTGTCTACGAGCAGTACTTC.

With regard to this clonotype: A much larger clone lies a single base off, so this may be a read error. This rearrangement joins TRBV11-1 to TRBJ1-4; tentative D call: TRBD1 (5 bases). CDR3 size: 14 residues. The germline gives CDR1 SGHAT, CDR2 FQDESV (reference sequence). The CDR3 DNA sequence: TGTGCCAGCAGCTTGGCGACAGCGGGTGAAGAACTGTTTTTT. Protein sequence: CASSLATAGEELFF.

With respect to this clonotype: A much larger clonotype is one base distant, so this may be a read error. The gene calls are TRBV2 and TRBJ1-3, with D possibly being TRBD1 (6 bases). CDR3 length equals 15 residues. V was shortened by 8 bases and J by 2 bases, with 16 bases between the two germline ends. CDR1 is SNHLY and CDR2 is FYNNEI in the germline V gene. The CDR3, as DNA: TGTGCCAGCGGGGACACAGGTTACACTGGAAACACCATATATTTT. This gives the protein CASGDTGYTGNTIYF.

V is TRBV6-1 and J is TRBJ1-2; D gene unclear. The germline V gene encodes CDR1 MNHNS and CDR2 SASEGT. The CDR3 covers 10 residues. Trimming left V 10 bases short and J 2 bases short, with 5 bases between. CDR3 amino acids: CATHNYGYTF. DNA of the CDR3: TGTGCCACCCACAACTATGGCTACACCTTC.

V gene TRBV6-5 combines with J gene TRBJ2-7; 8 nucleotides match TRBD2. Looked up from germline, CDR1 is MNHEY and CDR2 is SVGAGI. The ends lost 6 bases at V and 0 bases at J; junction bases unmatched: 4. This CDR3 is built from 14 residues. CDR3 loop: CASSRLALSYEQYF. The CDR3 nucleotides are TGTGCCAGCAGCCGACTAGCGCTCTCCTACGAGCAGTACTTC.

This chain connects TRBV25-1 to TRBJ1-2; D is perhaps TRBD1 (6 bases). The CDR3 runs to 10 residues. V gave up 11 bases and J gave up 8 bases, with 12 bases separating them. The V gene's germline CDR1 is MGHDK and CDR2 SYGVNS. The CDR3 DNA follows: TGTGCCCACAGGGCAGGGGGCTACACCTTC. Translation gives CAHRAGGYTF.

The V gene is TRBV9, the J gene TRBJ1-6, with D hard to call. CDR3 size: 15 residues. Germline assignment: CDR1 SGDLS and CDR2 YYNGEE. The V and J ends lost 5 bases and 5 bases respectively, with 14 bases between them. DNA of the CDR3: TGTGCCAGCAGTCGAACCGGGCCTAATAATTCACCCCTCCACTTT. Protein: CASSRTGPNNSPLHF.

This clonotype has a count of ten or more. This sequence joins TRBV10-3 and TRBJ1-5, with D uncertain. The CDR3 has 12 residues. The germline V and J ends were trimmed by 10 bases and 5 bases, with 12 bases remaining between them. Germline V gives CDR1 ENHRY, CDR2 SYGVKD. The DNA for the CDR3 is TGTGCCACCTCCTCAAGCGATCAGCCCCAGCATTTT. Its protein is CATSSSDQPQHF.

This chain links TRBV20-1 with TRBJ2-5; D unresolved. This CDR3 is built from 14 residues. Germline V gives CDR1 DFQATT, CDR2 SNEGSKA (reference sequence). Deletions cut 0 bases from V and 2 bases from J, with 10 bases between. The CDR3 DNA sequence: TGCAGTGCTAGAGAGGGGATCCCACAAGAGACCCAGTACTTC. Residues: CSAREGIPQETQYF.

Details on this clonotype: The conserved closing phenylalanine or tryptophan is absent in this CDR3, likely reflecting a read error. Because the CDR3's place on the DNA is in doubt, the DNA is left out and the CDR3 is given as listed by TCRdb. The chain has TRBV24-1 and TRBJ2-7; the table's D call, TRBD1, has no DNA check behind it. The CDR3 length is 9 residues, termini included. Germline V CDR1 and CDR2: KGHDR, SFDVKD. CDR3 sequence reads: CATSDPLDR.

The rearrangement uses TRBV11-1 and TRBJ2-7, with 7 bases identical to TRBD1. This CDR3 spans 16 amino acids. Unmatched junction bases numbered 10, after V lost 5 bases and J lost 0 bases. CDR1 is SGHAT and CDR2 is FQDESV in the germline V gene (reference sequence). CDR3 sequence: CASSQYRGTSSYEQYF. The CDR3 region has the DNA TGTGCCAGCAGCCAATACAGGGGCACTAGCTCCTACGAGCAGTACTTC.

Ten or more counts support this clonotype. The chain combines TRBV5-1 with TRBJ1-1; D is ambiguous. V was trimmed by 4 bases and J by 3 bases, leaving 10 bases between them. Germline V CDR1 and CDR2: SGHRS, YFSETQ. The CDR3 is 13 residues long. CDR3 loop: CASSPPEDTEAFF. The CDR3 bases are TGCGCCAGCAGCCCACCGGAAGACACTGAAGCTTTCTTT.

The sample holds many counts of this clonotype. CDR3 DNA: TGTGCCAGCAGCCAACCGCAGGGGGGGAACTATGGCTACACCTTC. It translates to CASSQPQGGNYGYTF. V and J are TRBV7-2 and TRBJ1-2, with 7 positions matching TRBD1. Germline V gene data show CDR1 as SGHTA and CDR2 as FQGNSA. There are 15 residues in the CDR3. Trimming cost V 5 bases and J 2 bases; bases outside gene matches: 8.

This clonotype was counted only a few times. V usage is TRBV24-1 and J usage is TRBJ2-3; D is unresolved. The germline V gene encodes CDR1 KGHDR and CDR2 SFDVKD. This CDR3 contains 16 residues. The V gene lost 4 bases and the J gene lost 2 bases, with 15 bases spanning the gap. DNA of the CDR3: TGTGCCACCAGTGACCACCCCGACGGTTACACAGATACGCAGTATTTT. It encodes CATSDHPDGYTDTQYF.

A remark on this clonotype: An end of the junction does not agree with germline; a read error may underlie this. The rearrangement links TRBV9 to TRBJ1-5; D uncertain. Germline V gene sequence: CDR1 SGDLS, CDR2 YYNGEE. This CDR3 contains 15 residues. CDR3 bases: TGTGCCAGCAGCGTAGGTGGGGTGATCAATGAGCCCCAGCATTTT. This sequence encodes CASSVGGVINEPQHF.

This clonotype was seen only a few times. The chain carries TRBV6-4 and TRBJ2-7; D unclear. Trimming left V 6 bases short and J 2 bases short, with 14 bases between. This CDR3 spans 14 amino acids. CDR1 is MRHNA, CDR2 SNTAGT, per germline. The CDR3 spells CASRADTGTYEQYF. CDR3 nucleotide sequence: TGTGCCAGCAGGGCCGACACGGGCACCTACGAGCAGTACTTC.

The gene calls are TRBV12-3 or TRBV12-4 and TRBJ2-7; tentative D call: TRBD2 (5 bases). CDR3 length equals 16 residues. The ends were cut back, 2 bases at V and 0 bases at J, with 14 bases in the middle. CDR3 amino acids: CASSLRGGLSSYEQYF. The CDR3 nucleotides are TGTGCCAGCAGTTTAAGAGGAGGATTGAGCTCCTACGAGCAGTACTTC.

A few counts support this clonotype. At one end, the junction sequence differs from germline, possibly due to a read error. This sequence joins TRBV10-3 and TRBJ2-6; 8 bases align to TRBD1. The V gene's germline CDR1 is ENHRY and CDR2 SYGVKD. The CDR3 consists of 12 residues. The CDR3 loop reads CAIMTGANVLTF. The DNA for the CDR3 is TGTGCCATCATGACAGGGGCTAACGTCCTGACTTTC.

In this sample, this clonotype turned up a few times. The genes are TRBV7-9 and TRBJ2-7; 10 bases are shared with TRBD1. With 5 bases clipped from V and 4 bases from J, the junction kept 8 bases outside the gene matches. In germline, CDR1 is SEHNR, CDR2 FQNEAQ (reference sequence). CDR3 length: 15 residues. The CDR3 DNA follows: TGTGCCAGCAGCCATCCCGGGACAGGGGTTTACGAGCAGTACTTC. Amino acids: CASSHPGTGVYEQYF.

This clonotype came up many times. The chain has TRBV6-1 and TRBJ1-2, with 8 bases that match TRBD1. Trimming at V came to 6 bases and at J to 7 bases, leaving 10 bases not matched to a gene. Germline lookup yields CDR1 MNHNS and CDR2 SASEGT. The CDR3 is made up of 14 amino acids. CDR3 sequence: CASRTGQAPGGYTF. In DNA, the CDR3 is TGTGCCAGCAGGACGGGACAGGCTCCAGGTGGCTACACCTTC.

This chain joins TRBV29-1 and TRBJ2-5, with a weak D call TRBD2 (6 bases). CDR1 and CDR2 (germline): SQVTM, ANQGSEA. Trimming stripped 6 bases from V and 1 base from J, with 18 bases between. The CDR3 covers 15 residues. Here the CDR3 DNA reads TGCAGCGTAGGATCAGCGGGTGGGATCCAAGAGACCCAGTACTTC. It is translated as CSVGSAGGIQETQYF.

Of note for this clonotype: A much more abundant neighbour one base away suggests this may be a read error. The rearrangement uses TRBV9 and TRBJ2-7, with D unclear. The CDR3 covers 12 residues. V was pared by 2 bases and J by 7 bases, with 10 bases between. The germline gives CDR1 SGDLS, CDR2 YYNGEE. The CDR3: CASSVDPREQYF. CDR3 DNA sequence: TGTGCCAGCAGCGTGGACCCAAGGGAGCAGTACTTC. Complete variable domain (other parts from reference TRBV9 and TRBJ2-7): DSGVTQTPKHLITATGQRVTLRCSPRSGDLSVYWYQQSLDQGLQFLIQYYNGEERAKGNILERFSAQQFPDLHSELNLSSLELGDSALYFCASSVDPREQYFGPGTRLTVT.

This clonotype was detected many times. J is TRBJ2-2 and V is TRBV6-4, with D uncertain. This CDR3 spans 13 amino acids. Germline V lookup: CDR1 MRHNA, CDR2 SNTAGT. Trimming took 0 bases from V and 3 from J, leaving 2 bases between them. The chain's CDR3 is CASSDSDTGELFF. CDR3 DNA sequence: TGTGCCAGCAGTGACTCGGACACCGGGGAGCTGTTTTTT.